What follows describes a single T cell receptor (beta chain). The antigen is not known. This record belongs to a study of T cell repertoires in cytomegalovirus infection. On the study more broadly: Selected CMV epitopes included recently identified HLA-C-restricted ones as well as well-studied HLA-B-restricted ones. Both a matching HLA type and CMV infection were indicated by public TCR beta signatures. General observations from the study: Across the ex vivo response, the dominant clonotypes were HLA-C-restricted CMV-specific TCR beta clonotypes. Using cumulative public TCR beta family frequency, the authors identified those who carried CMV together with the relevant HLA.

TCRdb re-called the reads with MiXCR, one entry per CDR3 protein. The table records 450,000 to 550,000 distinct CDR3 sequences, 40% to 50% of them present only once. This clonotype originated in a human donor in good health (CMV status not recorded). Some clones in this sample may be carry-over from other donors' samples. This specimen was cultured PBMCs, taken from culture after CMV antigen stimulation.

CDR3 nucleotides: TGTGCCAGCAGTGACACGGCAACTAATGAAAAACTGTTTTTT. Encoded protein: CASSDTATNEKLFF. The J gene is TRBJ1-4, the V gene TRBV6-6; unclear D gene. Germline-derived CDR1 and CDR2 are MNHNY and SVGAGI (reference sequence). The CDR3 extends over 14 amino acids. V was cut by 5 bases and J by 0 bases, with 7 bases left in between.